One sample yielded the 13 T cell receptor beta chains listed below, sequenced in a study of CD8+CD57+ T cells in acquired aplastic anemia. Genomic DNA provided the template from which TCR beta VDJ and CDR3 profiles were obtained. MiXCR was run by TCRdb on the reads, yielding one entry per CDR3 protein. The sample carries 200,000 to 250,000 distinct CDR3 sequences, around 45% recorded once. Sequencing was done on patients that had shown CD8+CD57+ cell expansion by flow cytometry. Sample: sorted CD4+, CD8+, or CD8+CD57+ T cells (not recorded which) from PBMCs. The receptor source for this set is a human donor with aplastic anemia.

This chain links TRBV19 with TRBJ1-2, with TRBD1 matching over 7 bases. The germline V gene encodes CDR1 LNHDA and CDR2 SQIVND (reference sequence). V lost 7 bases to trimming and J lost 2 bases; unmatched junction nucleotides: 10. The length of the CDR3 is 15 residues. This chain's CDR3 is CASTRAGGSNYGYTF. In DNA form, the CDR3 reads TGTGCCAGTACGCGAGCAGGGGGTTCGAACTATGGCTACACCTTC.

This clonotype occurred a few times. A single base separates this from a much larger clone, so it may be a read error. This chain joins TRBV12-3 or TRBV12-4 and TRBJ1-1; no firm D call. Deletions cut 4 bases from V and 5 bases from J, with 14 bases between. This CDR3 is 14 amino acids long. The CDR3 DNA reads TGTGCCAGCAGTTCCCGGGCCCTGGGTACTGAAGCTTTCTTT. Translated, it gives CASSSRALGTEAFF.

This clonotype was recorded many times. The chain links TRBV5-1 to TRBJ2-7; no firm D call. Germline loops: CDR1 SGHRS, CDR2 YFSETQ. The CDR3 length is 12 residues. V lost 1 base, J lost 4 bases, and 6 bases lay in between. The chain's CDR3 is CASSLNGYEQYF. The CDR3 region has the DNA TGCGCCAGCAGCTTGAACGGATACGAGCAGTACTTC.

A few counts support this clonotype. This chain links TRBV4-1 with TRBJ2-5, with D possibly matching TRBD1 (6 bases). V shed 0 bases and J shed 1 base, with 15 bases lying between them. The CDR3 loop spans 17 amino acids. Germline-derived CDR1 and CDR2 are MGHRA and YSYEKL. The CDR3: CASSQDSGRGLQETQYF. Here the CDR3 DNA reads TGCGCCAGCAGCCAAGATTCCGGCAGGGGCCTCCAAGAGACCCAGTACTTC.

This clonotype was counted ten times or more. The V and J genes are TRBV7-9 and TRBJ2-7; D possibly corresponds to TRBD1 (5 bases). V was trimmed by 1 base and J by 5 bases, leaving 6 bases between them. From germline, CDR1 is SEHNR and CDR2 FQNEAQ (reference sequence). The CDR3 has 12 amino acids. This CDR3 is CASSLGQNEQYF. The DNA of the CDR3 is TGTGCCAGCAGCTTAGGACAGAACGAGCAGTACTTC.

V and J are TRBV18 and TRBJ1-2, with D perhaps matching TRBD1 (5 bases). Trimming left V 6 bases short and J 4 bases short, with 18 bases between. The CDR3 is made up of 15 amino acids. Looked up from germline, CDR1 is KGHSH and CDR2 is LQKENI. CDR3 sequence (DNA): TGTGCCAGCTCGGACTGGGACTCGGGACTCTATGGCTACACCTTC. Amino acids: CASSDWDSGLYGYTF.

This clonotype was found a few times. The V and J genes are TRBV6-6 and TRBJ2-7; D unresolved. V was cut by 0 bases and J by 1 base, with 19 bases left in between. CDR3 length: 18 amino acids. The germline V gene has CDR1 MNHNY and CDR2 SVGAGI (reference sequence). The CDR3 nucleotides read TGTGCCAGCAGTTACTCGATGCAGGACGTTGCTAATTCCTACGAGCAGTACTTC. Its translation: CASSYSMQDVANSYEQYF.

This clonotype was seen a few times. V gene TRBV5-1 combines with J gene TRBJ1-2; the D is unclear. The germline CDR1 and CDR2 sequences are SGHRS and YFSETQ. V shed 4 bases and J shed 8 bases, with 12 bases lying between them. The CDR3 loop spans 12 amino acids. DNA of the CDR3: TGCGCCAGCAGCCTCGGACTAGCGGGCTACACCTTC. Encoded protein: CASSLGLAGYTF.

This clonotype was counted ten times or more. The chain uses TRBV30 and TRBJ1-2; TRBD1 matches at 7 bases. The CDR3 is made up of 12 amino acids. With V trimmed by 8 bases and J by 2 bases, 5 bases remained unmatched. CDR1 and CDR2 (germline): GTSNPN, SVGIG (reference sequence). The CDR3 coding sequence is TGTGCCGAGTTGACAGGGAACTATGGCTACACCTTC. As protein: CAELTGNYGYTF.

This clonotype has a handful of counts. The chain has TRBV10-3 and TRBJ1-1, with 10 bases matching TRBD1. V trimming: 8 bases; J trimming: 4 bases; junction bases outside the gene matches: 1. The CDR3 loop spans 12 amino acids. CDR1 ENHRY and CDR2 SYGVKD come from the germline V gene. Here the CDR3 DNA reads TGTGCCATCTGGACAGGGGGCACTGAAGCTTTCTTT. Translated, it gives CAIWTGGTEAFF.

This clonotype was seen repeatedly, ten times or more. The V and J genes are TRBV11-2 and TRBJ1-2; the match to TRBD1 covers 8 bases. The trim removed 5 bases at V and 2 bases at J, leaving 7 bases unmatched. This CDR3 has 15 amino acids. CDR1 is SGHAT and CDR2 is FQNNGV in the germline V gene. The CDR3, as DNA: TGTGCCAGCAGCCAACCGACAGGGGCCAACTATGGCTACACCTTC. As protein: CASSQPTGANYGYTF.

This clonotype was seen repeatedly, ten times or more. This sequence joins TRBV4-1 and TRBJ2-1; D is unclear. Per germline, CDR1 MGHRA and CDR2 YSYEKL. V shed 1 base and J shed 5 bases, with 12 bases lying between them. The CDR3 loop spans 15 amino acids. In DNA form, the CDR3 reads TGCGCCAGCAGCCAAGGACGAGAGGTCGACAATGAGCAGTTCTTC. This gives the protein CASSQGREVDNEQFF.

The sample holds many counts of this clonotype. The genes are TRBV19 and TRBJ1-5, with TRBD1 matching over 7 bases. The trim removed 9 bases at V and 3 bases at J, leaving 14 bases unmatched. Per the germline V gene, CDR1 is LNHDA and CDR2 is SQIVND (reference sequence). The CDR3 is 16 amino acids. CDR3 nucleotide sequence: TGTGCCAGCCTTTCCGGGGAGACAGGGTACAATCAGCCCCAGCATTTT. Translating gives CASLSGETGYNQPQHF. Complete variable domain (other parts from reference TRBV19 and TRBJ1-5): DGGITQSPKYLFRKEGQNVTLSCEQNLNHDAMYWYRQDPGQGLRLIYYSQIVNDFQKGDIAEGYSVSREKKESFPLTVTSAQKNPTAFYLCASLSGETGYNQPQHFGDGTRLSIL.